Listed below are T cell receptor beta chains from one sample, sequenced in a study of T cells in Graves' hyperthyroidism and ophthalmopathy. TCRdb processed the multiplex PCR reads anew with MiXCR; each CDR3 protein has one entry. The sample records some 600,000 distinct CDR3 sequences, roughly 13% being singletons. Material: blood. All receptors come from a woman aged 30 to 39 with Graves' hyperthyroidism that later progressed to Graves' ophthalmopathy. Both conserved end residues are part of each CDR3.

V gene	CDR3 length	CDR3 protein
TRBV20-1	16	CSARGQGRMANEKLFF
TRBV15	14	CATSRDEVGAGQFF
TRBV25-1	15	CASDVEDSSYNEQFF
TRBV2	14	CASSDSYPNQPQHF
TRBV9	15	CASSVGGLVYNEQFF
TRBV11-1	14	CASSPRQGADTQYF
TRBV12-5	12	CASGPGREEAFF
TRBV20-1	13	CSAPSEAGYGYTF
TRBV29-1	16	CSVPRNWILGGNEQFF
TRBV10-3	16	CAIRGSGSGSSYEQYF
TRBV7-3	14	CASSLGDRRYEQYF
TRBV4-3	15	CASSRERGSGGELFF
TRBV6-1	15	CASSEEWQGAQPQHF
TRBV20-1	14	CSARDILAGYEQYF
TRBV27	15	CASSLGRSVTDTQYF
TRBV30	15	CAWSVGTGGSGELFF
TRBV5-1	15	CASSLVPSGNNEQFF
TRBV6-1	16	CASSQVGTVTSYEQYF
TRBV6-1	15	CASSEALRGTGELLF
TRBV24-1	15	CATSDGSETVNIQYF
TRBV18	16	CASSPAPSSYNSPLHF
TRBV9	14	CASSVGLGSYEQYF
TRBV5-1	16	CASSPGSISTNEKLFF
TRBV27	15	CASRPGLAGLNEQYF
TRBV20-1	12	CRPASMQHEQYF
TRBV7-9	17	CASSPMLWTGENTEAFF
TRBV27	13	CASSPSVMGEQYF
TRBV11-2	14	CASSLDIAGNTIYF